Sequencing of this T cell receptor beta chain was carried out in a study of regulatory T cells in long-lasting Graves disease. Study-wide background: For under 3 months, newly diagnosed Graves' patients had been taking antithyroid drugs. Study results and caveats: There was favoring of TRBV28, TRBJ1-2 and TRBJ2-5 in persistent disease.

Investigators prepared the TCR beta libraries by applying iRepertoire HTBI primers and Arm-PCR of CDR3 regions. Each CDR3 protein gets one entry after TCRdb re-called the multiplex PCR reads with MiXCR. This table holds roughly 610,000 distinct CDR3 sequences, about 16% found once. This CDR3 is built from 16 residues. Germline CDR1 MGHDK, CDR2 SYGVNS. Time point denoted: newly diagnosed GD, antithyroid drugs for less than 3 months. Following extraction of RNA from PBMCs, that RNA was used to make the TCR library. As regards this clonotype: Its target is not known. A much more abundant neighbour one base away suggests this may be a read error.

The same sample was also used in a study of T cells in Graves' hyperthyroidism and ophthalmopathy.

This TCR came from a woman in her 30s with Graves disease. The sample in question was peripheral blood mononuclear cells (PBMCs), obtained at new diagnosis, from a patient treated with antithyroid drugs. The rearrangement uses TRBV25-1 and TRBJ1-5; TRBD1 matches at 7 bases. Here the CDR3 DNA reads TGTGCCAGCAGTGAAGGGGGCAGGGGGGTGGATCAGCCCCAGCGTTTT. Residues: CASSEGGRGVDQPQRF. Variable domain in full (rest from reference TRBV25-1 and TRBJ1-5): EADIYQTPRYLVIGTGKKITLECSQTMGHDKMYWYQQDPGMELHLIHYSYGVNSTEKGDLSSESTVSRIRTEHFPLTLESARPSHTSQYLCASSEGGRGVDQPQRFGDGTRLSIL.